A selection of T cell receptor beta chains follows, all from one sample in a study of human T cells and chemical hapten exposure. TCRdb itself ran the RACE reads through MiXCR, one entry per CDR3 protein. There are 85,000 to 100,000 distinct CDR3 sequences in the sample; approximately 10% occur only once, and under 4% lies in the top ten. Material: whole blood, obtained in connection with sensitization to the hapten diphenylcyclopropenone (DPC). These receptors came from a woman in her fifties or sixties with alopecia areata. Some clones in this sample may be carry-over from other donors' samples. CDR3s include the opening cysteine and the closing phenylalanine or tryptophan. A D gene is named only where the DNA matches it firmly. Size values are once, few and many counts, or a class for expanded clones, and some rows have none.

d_call	v_call	clone_size	j_call	cdr3_nt	cdr3_aa
TRBD1	TRBV7-9	few	TRBJ2-1	TGTGCCAGCACCCCGATCACGACAGGGTCGGCTGAGCAGTTCTTC	CASTPITTGSAEQFF
TRBD1	TRBV4-1	many	TRBJ2-6	TGCGCCAGCAGCCAAGGATCAGACAGGGATGGGGCCAACGTCCTGACTTTC	CASSQGSDRDGANVLTF
TRBD2	TRBV12-3/TRBV12-4	many	TRBJ2-2	TGTGCCAGCAGCCCCCCGGGACTAGCTGGGGAGCTGTTTTTT	CASSPPGLAGELFF
TRBD1	TRBV11-2	NA	TRBJ1-1	TGTGCCAGCAGTCGGGACAGGGGGACTGAAGCTTTCTTT	CASSRDRGTEAFF
NA	TRBV5-1	many	TRBJ2-5	TGCGCCAGCAGCCCCTCTGGGGCACCGGAAGAGACCCAGTACTTC	CASSPSGAPEETQYF
TRBD1	TRBV4-1	NA	TRBJ2-7	TGCGCCAGCAGCCAACCCGACAGGGTACGCGAGCAGTACTTC	CASSQPDRVREQYF
NA	TRBV27	many	TRBJ1-1	TGTGCCAGCAGTTTAGCTAACAAGGGACGATCCTCGGCTTTCTTT	CASSLANKGRSSAFF
NA	TRBV28	many	TRBJ2-7	TGTGCCAGCACCAAATTGGCTGGGGCCGAAACCTACGAGCAGTACTTC	CASTKLAGAETYEQYF
NA	TRBV6-5	NA	TRBJ1-6	TGTGCCAGCAGTTACGGTGGGACTAACCCACCCCTCCACTTT	CASSYGGTNPPLHF
TRBD1	TRBV7-9	NA	TRBJ2-5	TGTGCCAGCAGTTCCGGACAGGGAAAAGAGACCCAGTACTTC	CASSSGQGKETQYF
NA	TRBV20-1	NA	TRBJ2-7	TGCAGTGCTAGTTCGCAGACCTACGGGCAGTACTTC	CSASSQTYGQYF
TRBD1	TRBV7-8	NA	TRBJ2-7	TGTGCCAGCAGCTTGGGGAGGACAGGGGGTACTGAGCAGTACTTC	CASSLGRTGGTEQYF
TRBD1	TRBV12-3/TRBV12-4	many	TRBJ1-2	TGTGCCAGCAGTTTATGGGGACAGGACTATGGCTACACCTTC	CASSLWGQDYGYTF
NA	TRBV30	NA	TRBJ1-5	TGTGCCTGGAGTCCTAGGGCTGGGGGCATGGGGTACCATCAGCCCCAGCATTTT	CAWSPRAGGMGYHQPQHF
NA	TRBV5-1	few	TRBJ2-6	TGCGCCAGCAGCCGGGCTTCTGGGGCCAACGTCCTGACTTTC	CASSRASGANVLTF
TRBD1	TRBV18	many	TRBJ1-1	TGTGCCAGCTCACCCGTTACAGGGGGTGGTGCTTTCTTT	CASSPVTGGGAFF
NA	TRBV3-1	many	TRBJ1-1	TGTGCCAGCAGCCATGGTTTCACAGGGAACACTGAAGCTTTCTTT	CASSHGFTGNTEAFF
NA	TRBV7-9	NA	TRBJ1-5	TGTGCCAGCAGCTTAGGCAGGGCGAATCAGCCCCAGCATTTT	CASSLGRANQPQHF
TRBD1	TRBV30	NA	TRBJ1-1	TGTGCCTGGAGTGTACCCTACCGGGGCAGGGGGACTGAAGCTTTCTTT	CAWSVPYRGRGTEAFF
NA	TRBV4-1	few	TRBJ1-5	TGCGCCAGCAGCCAAGGTGGCGGGTGGGGTAGCAATCAGCCCCAGCATTTT	CASSQGGGWGSNQPQHF
TRBD1	TRBV2	NA	TRBJ1-5	TGTGCCAGCAGTTTACAGGGGGCGCTGGGTCAGCCCCAGCATTTT	CASSLQGALGQPQHF
TRBD2	TRBV7-9	few	TRBJ2-1	TGTGCCAGCAGCTCCCCATTAGCGGGGGGGACCAATGAGCAGTTCTTC	CASSSPLAGGTNEQFF
NA	TRBV7-2	many	TRBJ1-2	TGTGCCAGCAGCTTCCAAGGGGATGGCTACACCTTC	CASSFQGDGYTF
NA	TRBV5-6	NA	TRBJ2-1	TGTGCCAGCAGCTTGTATCGGACAGAATCCTACAATGAGCAGTTCTTC	CASSLYRTESYNEQFF
TRBD1	TRBV20-1	NA	TRBJ1-5	TGCAGTGCTAGAGGGACAGGGGGCTATCAGCCCCAGCATTTT	CSARGTGGYQPQHF
NA	TRBV9	many	TRBJ1-3	TGTGCCAGCAGCGTTGGCCCCTCGATGACCCACTCTGGAAACACCATATATTTT	CASSVGPSMTHSGNTIYF
NA	TRBV18	many	TRBJ1-1	TGTGCCAGCTCACAGGGGATCAACACTGAAGCTTTCTTT	CASSQGINTEAFF
NA	TRBV3-1	NA	TRBJ2-7	TGTGCCAGCAGCCAAGTGGTGGGGGTCCCCTACGAGCAGTACTTC	CASSQVVGVPYEQYF
NA	TRBV2	many	TRBJ2-3	TGTGCCAGCAAGGGACGGAGGACAGATACGCAGTATTTT	CASKGRRTDTQYF
NA	TRBV18	NA	TRBJ2-5	TGTGCCAGCTCACCGAAAGAGACCCAGTACTTC	CASSPKETQYF
NA	TRBV25-1	NA	TRBJ2-7	TGTGCCAGCAGTGAATATCAGCCATACAATGAGCAGTACTTC	CASSEYQPYNEQYF
NA	TRBV5-1	few	TRBJ1-6	TGCGCCAGCAGCTTGCAAAGCCCCTCTTATAATTCACCCCTCCACTTT	CASSLQSPSYNSPLHF
NA	TRBV6-6	NA	TRBJ1-1	TGTGCCAGCAGTTGGGGCAGGTTGGGCACTGAAGCTTTCTTT	CASSWGRLGTEAFF
NA	TRBV30	many	TRBJ2-5	TGTGCCTGGAGGTCGGGGGCGGGGGAGACCCAGTACTTC	CAWRSGAGETQYF
TRBD1	TRBV29-1	many	TRBJ2-3	TGCAGCGTTGCAGAGGGGGCTATGAATACGCAGTATTTT	CSVAEGAMNTQYF
TRBD2	TRBV10-2	many	TRBJ2-5	TGCGCCAGCATTGGACTAGCGGGGGGTGAGACCCAGTACTTC	CASIGLAGGETQYF
TRBD1	TRBV6-1	many	TRBJ2-1	TGTGCCAGCAGTGAGTGGACAGGGGCCTACAATGAGCAGTTCTTC	CASSEWTGAYNEQFF
NA	TRBV20-1	few	TRBJ1-3	TGCAGTGCTACCCCTGGGGGCTCTGGAAACACCATATATTTT	CSATPGGSGNTIYF
NA	TRBV9	many	TRBJ1-3	TGTGCCAGCAGCGTAGGTGGCTCGACCCCGCTAAGTGGAAACACCATATATTTT	CASSVGGSTPLSGNTIYF
NA	TRBV10-3	few	TRBJ1-1	TGTGCCATCGTTAAGGGGGAGGGAGGATACGCTGAAGCTTTCTTT	CAIVKGEGGYAEAFF
NA	TRBV7-9	many	TRBJ1-3	TGTGCCAGCAGCTTAGGACTCGGAAGTTTATATTTT	CASSLGLGSLYF
TRBD1	TRBV5-6	few	TRBJ1-2	TGTGCCAGCAGCTTGGCTCTATCGACAGGGGGCGCAGGTGGCTACACCTTC	CASSLALSTGGAGGYTF
NA	TRBV20-1	NA	TRBJ1-2	TGCAGTGCTAGGGGGGCGGGCTTAGCTAACTATGGCTACACCTTC	CSARGAGLANYGYTF
NA	TRBV7-8	many	TRBJ2-7	TGTGCCAGCAGCTTAGAGGCCGGGACCTACGAGCAGTACTTC	CASSLEAGTYEQYF
NA	TRBV11-1	few	TRBJ1-1	TGTGCCAGCAGCCAAGACACGAACACTGAAGCTTTCTTT	CASSQDTNTEAFF
NA	TRBV7-2	many	TRBJ1-3	TGTGCCAGCAGCTCCGTGGTTAGGGTCTCTGGAAACACCATATATTTT	CASSSVVRVSGNTIYF
TRBD2	TRBV10-3	few	TRBJ2-3	TGTGCCATCAGTGCGCGTGGACTAGCCGGGTCAGATACGCAGTATTTT	CAISARGLAGSDTQYF
NA	TRBV19	many	TRBJ2-7	TGTGCCAGTACGGGGGGCGCTTCGTACGAGCAGTACTTC	CASTGGASYEQYF
NA	TRBV6-1	few	TRBJ1-5	TGTGCCACGAAAGGTCTAACAGGGAAATCAGGACAGCCCCAGCATTTT	CATKGLTGKSGQPQHF
TRBD2	TRBV12-3/TRBV12-4	few	TRBJ2-2	TGTGCCAGCAGTCTACTAGCGGGGGGGCCTGGGGAGCTGTTTTTT	CASSLLAGGPGELFF
NA	TRBV29-1	many	TRBJ1-1	TGCAGCGTCGTTAGGACAGTGTGGGCGTTGAACACTGAAGCTTTCTTT	CSVVRTVWALNTEAFF
NA	TRBV12-3/TRBV12-4	many	TRBJ1-1	TGTGCCAGCACCAATCCCCGGAGAGGAAACACTGAAGCTTTCTTT	CASTNPRRGNTEAFF
NA	TRBV7-9	few	TRBJ2-3	TGTGCCAGCAACGCCCTGGCACGGGGGGCTATCACAGATACGCAGTATTTT	CASNALARGAITDTQYF
NA	TRBV6-6	many	TRBJ1-2	TGTGCCAGCAGAGAGAGATATGGCAGCTATGGCTACACCTTC	CASRERYGSYGYTF
NA	TRBV20-1	many	TRBJ1-2	TGCAGTGCTAGGGCCAGTTGGGGCTTGGTGTATGGCTACACCTTC	CSARASWGLVYGYTF